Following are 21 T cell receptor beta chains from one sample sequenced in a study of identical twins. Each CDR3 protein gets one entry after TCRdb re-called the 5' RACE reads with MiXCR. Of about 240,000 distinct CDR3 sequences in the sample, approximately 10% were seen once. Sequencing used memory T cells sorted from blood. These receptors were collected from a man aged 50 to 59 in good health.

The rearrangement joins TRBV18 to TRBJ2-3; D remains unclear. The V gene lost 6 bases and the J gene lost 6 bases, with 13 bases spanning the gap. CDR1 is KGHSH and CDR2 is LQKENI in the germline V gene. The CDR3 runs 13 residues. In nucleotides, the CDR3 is TGTGCCAGCTCCCACGGACCGATCGATACGCAGTATTTT. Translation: CASSHGPIDTQYF. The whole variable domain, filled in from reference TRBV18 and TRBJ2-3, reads NAGVMQNPRHLVRRRGQEARLRCSPMKGHSHVYWYRQLPEEGLKFMVYLQKENIIDESGMPKERFSAEFPKEGPSILRIQQVVRGDSAAYFCASSHGPIDTQYFGPGTRLTVL.

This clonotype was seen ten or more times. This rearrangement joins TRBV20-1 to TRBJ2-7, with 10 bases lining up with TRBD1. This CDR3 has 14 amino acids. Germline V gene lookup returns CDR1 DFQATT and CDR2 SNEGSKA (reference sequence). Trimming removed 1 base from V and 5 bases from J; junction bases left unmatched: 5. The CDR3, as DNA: TGCAGTGCTAGAGTAGCGGGACAGGGGAACGAGCAGTACTTC. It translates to CSARVAGQGNEQYF.

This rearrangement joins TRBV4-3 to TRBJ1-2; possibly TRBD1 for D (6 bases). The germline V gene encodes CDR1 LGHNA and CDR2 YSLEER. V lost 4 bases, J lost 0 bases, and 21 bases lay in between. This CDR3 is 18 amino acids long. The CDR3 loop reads CASSPFFTGSTTNYGYTF. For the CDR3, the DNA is TGCGCCAGCAGCCCGTTTTTTACAGGGAGCACTACTAACTATGGCTACACCTTC.

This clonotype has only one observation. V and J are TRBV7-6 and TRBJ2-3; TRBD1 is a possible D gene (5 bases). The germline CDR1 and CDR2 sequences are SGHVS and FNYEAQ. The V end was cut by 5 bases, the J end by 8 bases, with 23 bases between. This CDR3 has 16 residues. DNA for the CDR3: TGTGCCAGCAGCCGTACATATGACGCCTCCCAGGGTACGCAGTATTTT. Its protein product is CASSRTYDASQGTQYF.

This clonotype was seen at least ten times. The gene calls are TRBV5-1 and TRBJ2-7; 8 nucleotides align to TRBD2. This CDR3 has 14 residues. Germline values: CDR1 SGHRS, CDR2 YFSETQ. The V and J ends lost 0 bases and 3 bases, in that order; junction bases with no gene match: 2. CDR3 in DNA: TGCGCCAGCAGCTTGGGGACTAGCAGCTACGAGCAGTACTTC. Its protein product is CASSLGTSSYEQYF.

This CDR3 is CASSLAGDFTSGYTF. The CDR3 nucleotides read TGTGCCAGCAGTTTAGCGGGGGACTTTACAAGCGGCTACACCTTC. V usage is TRBV12-3 or TRBV12-4 and J usage is TRBJ1-2; maybe TRBD1 (5 bases). V dropped 0 bases and J dropped 8 bases, with 16 bases sitting between them. The CDR3 totals 15 residues.

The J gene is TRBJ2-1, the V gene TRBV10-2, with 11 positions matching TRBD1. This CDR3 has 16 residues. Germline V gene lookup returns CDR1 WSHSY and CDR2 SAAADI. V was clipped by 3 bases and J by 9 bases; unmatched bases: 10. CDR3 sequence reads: CASSEPGTGGSGEQFF. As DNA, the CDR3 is TGCGCCAGCAGTGAACCCGGGACAGGGGGTTCGGGTGAGCAGTTCTTC.

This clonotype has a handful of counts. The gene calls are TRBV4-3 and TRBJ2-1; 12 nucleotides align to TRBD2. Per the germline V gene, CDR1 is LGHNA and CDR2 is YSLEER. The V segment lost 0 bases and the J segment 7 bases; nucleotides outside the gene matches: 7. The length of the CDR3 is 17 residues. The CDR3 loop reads CASSQDWSSGRVNEQFF. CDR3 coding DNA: TGCGCCAGCAGCCAAGATTGGTCTAGCGGGAGGGTTAATGAGCAGTTCTTC.

In DNA, the CDR3 is TGTGCCAGCAGTTTAGGGGACCTACCCCAAGAGACCCAGTACTTC. Protein product: CASSLGDLPQETQYF. This chain connects TRBV27 to TRBJ2-5; either TRBD1 or TRBD2 may supply D (5 bases each). This CDR3 has 15 amino acids. Trimming removed 2 bases from V and 1 base from J, with 11 bases in between. Germline CDR1 is MNHEY and CDR2 is SMNVEV (reference sequence).

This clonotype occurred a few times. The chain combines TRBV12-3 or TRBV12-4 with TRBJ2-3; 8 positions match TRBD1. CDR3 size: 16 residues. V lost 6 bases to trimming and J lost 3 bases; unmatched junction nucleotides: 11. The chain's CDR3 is CASSLARQGATDTQYF. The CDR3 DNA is TGTGCCAGCAGCCTGGCGCGGCAGGGGGCGACAGATACGCAGTATTTT.

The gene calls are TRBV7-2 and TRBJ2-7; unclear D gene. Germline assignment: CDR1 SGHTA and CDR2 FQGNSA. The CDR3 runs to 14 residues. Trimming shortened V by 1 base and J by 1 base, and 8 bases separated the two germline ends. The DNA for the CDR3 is TGTGCCAGCAGCTTAGGGGTAGGGTCCTACGAGCAGTACTTC. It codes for CASSLGVGSYEQYF.

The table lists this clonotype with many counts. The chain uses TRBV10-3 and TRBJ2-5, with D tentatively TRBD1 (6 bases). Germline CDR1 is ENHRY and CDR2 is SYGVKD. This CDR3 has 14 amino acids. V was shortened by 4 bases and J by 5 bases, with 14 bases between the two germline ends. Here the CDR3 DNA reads TGTGCCATCAGTGCGGACAGACCACCGGAGACCCAGTACTTC. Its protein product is CAISADRPPETQYF.

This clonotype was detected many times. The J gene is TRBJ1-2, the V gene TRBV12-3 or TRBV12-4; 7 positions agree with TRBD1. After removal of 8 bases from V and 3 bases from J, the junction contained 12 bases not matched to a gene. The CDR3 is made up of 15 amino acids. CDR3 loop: CASSLRRDSHYGYTF. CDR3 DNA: TGTGCCAGCTCCCTCCGGCGGGACAGTCACTATGGCTACACCTTC.

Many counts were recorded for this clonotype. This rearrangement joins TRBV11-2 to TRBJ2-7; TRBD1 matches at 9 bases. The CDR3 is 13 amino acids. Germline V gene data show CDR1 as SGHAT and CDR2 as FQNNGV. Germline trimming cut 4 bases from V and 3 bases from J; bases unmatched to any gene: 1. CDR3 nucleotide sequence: TGTGCCAGCAGCTGGGGACAGGGCTACGAGCAGTACTTC. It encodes CASSWGQGYEQYF. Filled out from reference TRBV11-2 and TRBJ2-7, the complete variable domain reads EAGVAQSPRYKIIEKRQSVAFWCNPISGHATLYWYQQILGQGPKLLIQFQNNGVVDDSQLPKDRFSAERLKGVDSTLKIQPAKLEDSAVYLCASSWGQGYEQYFGPGTRLTVT.

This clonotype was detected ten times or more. CDR3 in amino acids: CSARGWDGPDTQYF. CDR3 nucleotides: TGCAGTGCTAGAGGATGGGACGGACCAGATACGCAGTATTTT. The V and J genes are TRBV20-1 and TRBJ2-3, with D possibly called TRBD1 or TRBD2 (5 bases each). The V and J ends lost 1 base and 4 bases respectively, with 12 bases between them. CDR3 length equals 14 residues. The germline gives CDR1 DFQATT, CDR2 SNEGSKA (reference sequence).

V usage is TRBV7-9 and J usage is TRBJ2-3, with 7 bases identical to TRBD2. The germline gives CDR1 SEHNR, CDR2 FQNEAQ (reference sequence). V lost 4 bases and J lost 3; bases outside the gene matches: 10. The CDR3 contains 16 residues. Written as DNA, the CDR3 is TGTGCCAGCAGCTGGGGGGGACGACAGATTACAGATACGCAGTATTTT. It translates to CASSWGGRQITDTQYF.

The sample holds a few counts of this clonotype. CDR3 DNA sequence: TGTGCCAGCAGCCCCCGGGACAGGCCGAACACTGAAGCTTTCTTT. Protein product: CASSPRDRPNTEAFF. The V call is TRBV9, the J call TRBJ1-1; TRBD1 agrees at 8 bases. Germline values: CDR1 SGDLS, CDR2 YYNGEE. The CDR3 is 15 residues long. V lost 4 bases, J lost 1 base, and 6 bases stayed unmatched.

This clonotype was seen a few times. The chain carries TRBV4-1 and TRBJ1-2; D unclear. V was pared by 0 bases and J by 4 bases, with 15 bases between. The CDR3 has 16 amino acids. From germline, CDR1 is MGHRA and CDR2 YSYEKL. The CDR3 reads CASSQDPSQTTYGYTF. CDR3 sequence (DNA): TGCGCCAGCAGCCAAGATCCGAGCCAGACGACCTATGGCTACACCTTC.

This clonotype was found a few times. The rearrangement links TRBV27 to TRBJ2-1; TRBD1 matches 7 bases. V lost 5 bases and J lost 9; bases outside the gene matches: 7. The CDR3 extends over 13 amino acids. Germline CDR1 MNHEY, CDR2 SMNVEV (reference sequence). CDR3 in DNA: TGTGCCAGCAGTCTTAAGGGGGCGCGTGAGCAGTTCTTC. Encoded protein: CASSLKGAREQFF.

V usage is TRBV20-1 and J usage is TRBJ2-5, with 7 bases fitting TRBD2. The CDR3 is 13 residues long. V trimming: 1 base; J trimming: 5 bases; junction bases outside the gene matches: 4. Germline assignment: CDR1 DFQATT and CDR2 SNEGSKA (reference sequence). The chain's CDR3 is CSARGTSLETQYF. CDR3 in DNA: TGCAGTGCTAGAGGGACTAGTCTGGAGACCCAGTACTTC.

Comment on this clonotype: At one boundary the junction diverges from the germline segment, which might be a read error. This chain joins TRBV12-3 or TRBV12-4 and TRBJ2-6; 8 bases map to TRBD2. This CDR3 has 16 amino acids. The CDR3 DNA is TGTGCCAGCAGTTTAATTCAGGGAGCGGGGGCCAACGTCCTGCCTTTC. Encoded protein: CASSLIQGAGANVLPF.